These 16 T cell receptor beta chains originate from one sample sequenced in a study of patients and donors after allogeneic stem cell transplantation. TCRdb re-derived calls from the RT-PCR reads in MiXCR, one entry per CDR3 protein. Of 900,000 to 1,000,000 distinct CDR3 sequences in the sample, under 20% are singletons; the top ten hold roughly 6%. The sequencing input was blood, either unsorted or a sorted T cell fraction (not recorded which). These receptors came from a human donor who was either an allogeneic HSCT recipient or a stem cell or donor lymphocyte infusion donor (not recorded which). It is not recorded whose cells these are; they may come from a transplant donor.

The V and J genes are TRBV10-3 and TRBJ2-3, with 9 bases aligning to TRBD1. This CDR3 has 14 residues. The V gene's germline CDR1 is ENHRY and CDR2 SYGVKD. V shed 5 bases and J 5 bases; nucleotides not matched to a gene: 5. The CDR3 DNA is TGTGCCATCAGTTTACAGGGGGCAAAAGATACGCAGTATTTT. It specifies CAISLQGAKDTQYF.

This chain uses TRBV2 with TRBJ2-1; 8 bases agree with TRBD1. V was clipped by 5 bases and J by 3 bases; unmatched bases: 6. The CDR3 spans 15 residues. Germline V CDR1 and CDR2: SNHLY, FYNNEI. The CDR3 protein is CASSRDRGIYNEQFF. CDR3 in DNA: TGTGCCAGCAGTCGAGACAGGGGTATCTACAATGAGCAGTTCTTC.

The chain combines TRBV7-9 with TRBJ2-7; D may be TRBD2 (6 bases). The CDR3 covers 13 residues. V was shortened by 3 bases and J by 5 bases, with 11 bases between the two germline ends. Per the germline V gene, CDR1 is SEHNR and CDR2 is FQNEAQ (reference sequence). CDR3 region: CASSLLRGNEQYF. The CDR3 coding sequence is TGTGCCAGCAGCTTGCTACGCGGGAACGAGCAGTACTTC. The variable domain in full, completed from reference TRBV7-9 and TRBJ2-7, reads DTGVSQNPRHKITKRGQNVTFRCDPISEHNRLYWYRQTLGQGPEFLTYFQNEAQLEKSRLLSDRFSAERPKGSFSTLEIQRTEQGDSAMYLCASSLLRGNEQYFGPGTRLTVT.

The CDR3 is CATGRGGDNNEQFF. The CDR3 DNA reads as TGTGCTACCGGGCGCGGGGGGGACAACAATGAGCAGTTCTTC. This chain connects TRBV24-1 to TRBJ2-1; 9 nucleotides match TRBD2. CDR3 length: 14 amino acids. Germline CDR1 reads KGHDR; CDR2 reads SFDVKD.

J is TRBJ1-3 and V is TRBV7-8; D is ambiguous. This CDR3 has 17 residues. Trimming stripped 1 base from V and 0 bases from J, with 13 bases between. CDR1 is SGHVS and CDR2 is FQNEAQ in the germline V gene. The CDR3 DNA reads TGTGCCAGCAGCTTAGTCTCGGCCGGGAGCTCTGGAAACACCATATATTTT. Encoded protein: CASSLVSAGSSGNTIYF.

The genes are TRBV20-1 and TRBJ2-1, with 8 bases matching TRBD2. J lost 6 bases, V lost 5 bases, and 6 bases had no gene match. The CDR3 totals 13 residues. Germline V gene lookup returns CDR1 DFQATT and CDR2 SNEGSKA (reference sequence). CDR3 in amino acids: CSAASGRRNEQFF. The CDR3 DNA reads TGCAGTGCTGCTAGCGGGCGCCGCAATGAGCAGTTCTTC.

This chain uses TRBV9 with TRBJ1-6, with 9 bases lining up with TRBD1. After removal of 5 bases from V and 6 bases from J, the junction contained 0 bases not matched to a gene. Germline V gene sequence: CDR1 SGDLS, CDR2 YYNGEE. The length of the CDR3 is 13 residues. The CDR3, as DNA: TGTGCCAGCAGGGGACAGGGTAATTCACCCCTCCACTTT. Translation: CASRGQGNSPLHF.

This clonotype has a handful of counts. This rearrangement joins TRBV6-1 to TRBJ2-4, with D unclear. Germline CDR1 is MNHNS and CDR2 is SASEGT. The CDR3 length is 15 residues. V lost 3 bases to trimming and J lost 7 bases, with 16 bases between them. DNA for the CDR3: TGTGCCAGCAGTGATGCAACTCCCCAGGCGAACATTCAGTACTTC. Translated, it gives CASSDATPQANIQYF.

The J gene is TRBJ1-2, the V gene TRBV6-2 or TRBV6-3, with D tentatively TRBD1 (6 bases). There are 15 residues in the CDR3. Germline lookup yields CDR1 MNHEY and CDR2 SVGEGT. V lost 5 bases and J lost 2, with 15 bases in between. CDR3 nucleotides: TGTGCCAGCAGTACGTTTAGGGGGAGGAACTATGGCTACACCTTC. Its protein is CASSTFRGRNYGYTF.

This clonotype was detected a few times. This sequence joins TRBV7-2 and TRBJ1-5; 8 bases map to TRBD1. V shed 7 bases, J shed 7 bases, and the junction held 6 bases outside the gene matches. CDR1 and CDR2 from the germline V gene are SGHTA and FQGNSA. CDR3 length: 13 amino acids. The CDR3 DNA sequence: TGTGCCAGCACTATGGACAGGGTCCAGCCCCAGCATTTT. Translating gives CASTMDRVQPQHF.

The gene calls are TRBV7-8 and TRBJ2-7; D is perhaps TRBD1 or TRBD2 (5 bases each). Germline V CDR1 and CDR2: SGHVS, FQNEAQ. V gave up 5 bases and J gave up 0 bases, with 17 bases separating them. The CDR3 has 16 amino acids. The CDR3 loop reads CASSVGRRGASYEQYF. The CDR3, as DNA: TGTGCCAGCAGCGTAGGTAGGAGAGGGGCCTCCTACGAGCAGTACTTC.

Only a few counts were recorded for this clonotype. The rearrangement uses TRBV20-1 and TRBJ2-7; D might be TRBD1 or TRBD2, each matching 6 bases. The length of the CDR3 is 14 residues. The V gene's germline CDR1 is DFQATT and CDR2 SNEGSKA (reference sequence). The V end lost 0 bases, the J end lost 7 bases, and 16 bases lay between the germline ends. The CDR3 reads CSARDRRGAGEQYF. CDR3 nucleotides: TGCAGTGCTAGAGATCGTAGGGGGGCGGGGGAGCAGTACTTC.

The V call is TRBV5-1, the J call TRBJ2-4, with D tentatively TRBD1 (5 bases). This CDR3 is 16 amino acids long. Germline V gives CDR1 SGHRS, CDR2 YFSETQ. V was shortened by 0 bases and J by 2 bases, with 12 bases between the two germline ends. Here the CDR3 DNA reads TGCGCCAGCAGCTTGGGGAACTCAGGGTCCAAAAACATTCAGTACTTC. Amino acids: CASSLGNSGSKNIQYF.

A few counts support this clonotype. This chain uses TRBV2 with TRBJ1-1; no reliable D call. CDR3 length: 15 residues. The V gene's germline CDR1 is SNHLY and CDR2 FYNNEI. V was cut by 4 bases and J by 0 bases, with 12 bases left in between. CDR3 sequence: CASSVPERLNTEAFF. The DNA for the CDR3 is TGTGCCAGCAGTGTTCCGGAGAGATTGAACACTGAAGCTTTCTTT.

The CDR3 region has the DNA TGTGCCAGCAGCGTAGTCTCCGCCCTAGCGGACAACAATGAGCAGTTCTTC. Translating it yields CASSVVSALADNNEQFF. This sequence joins TRBV9 and TRBJ2-1, with 7 bases that match TRBD2. Trimming at V came to 0 bases and at J to 5 bases, leaving 11 bases not matched to a gene. Germline V lookup: CDR1 SGDLS, CDR2 YYNGEE. The CDR3 covers 17 residues.

This clonotype appeared a few times. The chain links TRBV7-9 to TRBJ2-7; possibly TRBD1 for D (6 bases). Germline assignment: CDR1 SEHNR and CDR2 FQNEAQ (reference sequence). Trimming pared 5 bases from V and 4 bases from J, leaving 18 bases between. This CDR3 comprises 15 residues. CDR3 nucleotide sequence: TGTGCCAGCAGCCCCCCCGGGACAAGGAAGTACGAGCAGTACTTC. Translated, it gives CASSPPGTRKYEQYF.